A single sample gave rise to the 14 T cell receptor beta chains below, sequenced in a study of T cell responses to AZD1222 COVID-19 vaccine. The repertoire was sequenced with immunoSEQ multiplex PCR; TCRdb's copy has only in-frame clones and lacks some. Of roughly 130,000 clones in the sample, about 90% were seen once. The starting material was peripheral blood, obtained on day 0 of AZD1222 vaccination. These TCRs come from an adult in good health.

V usage is TRBV6-2 or TRBV6-3 and J usage is TRBJ1-5, with 7 nucleotides matching TRBD1. Per germline, CDR1 MNHEY and CDR2 SVGEGT. The CDR3 length is 16 residues. The V gene end was trimmed by 2 bases and the J gene end by 1 base; junction bases not matched to a gene: 5. The CDR3, as DNA: TGTGCCAGCAGTTACGGGAGGGGGCACAGCAATCAGCCCCAGCATTTT. Amino acids: CASSYGRGHSNQPQHF.

The V and J genes are TRBV9 and TRBJ1-3; D is ambiguous. CDR1 SGDLS and CDR2 YYNGEE come from the germline V gene. Between the trimmed V and J ends, which lost 0 bases and 5 bases, there was a span of 21 bases. The CDR3 length is 18 residues. CDR3 loop: CASSVERTSSVGRNTIYF. DNA for the CDR3: TGTGCCAGCAGCGTAGAAAGGACCTCCTCTGTAGGGAGAAACACCATATATTTT.

The chain recombines TRBV5-1 with TRBJ1-5, with unresolved D. V lost 0 bases and J lost 0, with 7 bases in between. Germline V CDR1 and CDR2: SGHRS, YFSETQ. CDR3 length equals 15 residues. CDR3 residues: CASSLDSYSNQPQHF. CDR3 bases: TGCGCCAGCAGCTTGGACAGTTATAGCAATCAGCCCCAGCATTTT. Filled out from reference TRBV5-1 and TRBJ1-5, the complete variable domain reads KAGVTQTPRYLIKTRGQQVTLSCSPISGHRSVSWYQQTPGQGLQFLFEYFSETQRNKGNFPGRFSGRQFSNSRSEMNVSTLELGDSALYLCASSLDSYSNQPQHFGDGTRLSIL.

This chain connects TRBV5-1 to TRBJ2-7, with D possibly TRBD2 on 6 matching bases. The CDR3 is made up of 14 amino acids. Germline V gene data show CDR1 as SGHRS and CDR2 as YFSETQ. Trimming shortened V by 5 bases and J by 0 bases, and 12 bases separated the two germline ends. Here the CDR3 DNA reads TGCGCCAGCAGTGGAGGGTCGGCCTCCTACGAGCAGTACTTC. Translating gives CASSGGSASYEQYF.

The rearrangement joins TRBV28 to TRBJ2-7; 7 nucleotides match TRBD1. The V and J ends lost 7 bases and 4 bases, in that order; junction bases with no gene match: 7. The CDR3 runs 13 residues. Germline V lookup: CDR1 MDHEN, CDR2 SYDVKM. CDR3 bases: TGTGCCAGCACCTCGACAGGGTGGTACGAGCAGTACTTC. Translation gives CASTSTGWYEQYF.

This sequence joins TRBV5-1 and TRBJ1-1; D unclear. There are 15 residues in the CDR3. Trimming stripped 4 bases from V and 2 bases from J, with 15 bases between. The V gene's germline CDR1 is SGHRS and CDR2 YFSETQ. CDR3 protein: CASSTGLYPNTEAFF. The CDR3 bases are TGCGCCAGCAGCACCGGATTATACCCAAACACTGAAGCTTTCTTT.

The J gene is TRBJ2-7, the V gene TRBV18; D is possibly TRBD2 (6 bases). Trimming took 5 bases from V and 6 from J, leaving 17 bases between them. The V gene's germline CDR1 is KGHSH and CDR2 LQKENI. The CDR3 spans 14 residues. In nucleotides, the CDR3 is TGTGCCAGCTCAGTATCCATGGAGGGTCCCGAGCAGTACTTC. As protein: CASSVSMEGPEQYF.

The rearrangement joins TRBV5-4 to TRBJ2-1; D uncertain. The CDR3 covers 11 residues. The V end lost 4 bases, the J end lost 2 bases, and 1 base lay between the germline ends. Germline-derived CDR1 and CDR2 are SGHNT and YYREEE (reference sequence). Here the CDR3 reads CASSTYNEQFF. In nucleotides, the CDR3 is TGTGCCAGCAGCACCTACAATGAGCAGTTCTTC.

The chain couples TRBV25-1 to TRBJ1-1; 9 nucleotides align to TRBD1. Trimming removed 4 bases from V and 5 bases from J; junction bases left unmatched: 5. The germline CDR1 and CDR2 sequences are MGHDK and SYGVNS. The CDR3 has 14 amino acids. The CDR3 DNA is TGTGCCAGCAGTGGGGGGACAGGGAAAACTGAAGCTTTCTTT. This codes for CASSGGTGKTEAFF.

This rearrangement joins TRBV11-2 to TRBJ1-2, with D hard to call. CDR1 is SGHAT, CDR2 FQNNGV, per germline. With 4 bases removed from V and 3 bases from J, the gap between germline ends came to 12 bases. This CDR3 has 14 residues. The CDR3 loop reads CASSWREGYYGYTF. In DNA form, the CDR3 reads TGTGCCAGCAGCTGGCGGGAGGGCTACTATGGCTACACCTTC.

The rearrangement joins TRBV9 to TRBJ1-6; unclear D gene. Germline V lookup: CDR1 SGDLS, CDR2 YYNGEE. Trimming left V 3 bases short and J 8 bases short, with 9 bases between. The CDR3 runs to 13 residues. The CDR3 region has the DNA TGTGCCAGCAGCGAAAAAGGGTATTCACCCCTCCACTTT. Translating gives CASSEKGYSPLHF.

V is TRBV30 and J is TRBJ1-5; D ambiguous. Germline-derived CDR1 and CDR2 are GTSNPN and SVGIG (reference sequence). Trimming pared 6 bases from V and 4 bases from J, leaving 10 bases between. The CDR3 spans 12 residues. The chain's CDR3 is CACSHTNQPQHF. Written as DNA, the CDR3 is TGTGCCTGTTCTCACACAAATCAGCCCCAGCATTTT. Full variable domain (rest looked up from reference TRBV30 and TRBJ1-5): SQTIHQWPATLVQPVGSPLSLECTVEGTSNPNLYWYRQAAGRGLQLLFYSVGIGQISSEVPQNLSASRPQDRQFILSSKKLLLSDSGFYLCACSHTNQPQHFGDGTRLSIL.

The CDR3, as DNA: TGTGCCAGCAGCCAAGAGGGGAGCAATCAGCCCCAGCATTTT. Its protein product is CASSQEGSNQPQHF. The V call is TRBV3-1 (or the pseudogene TRBV3-2), the J call TRBJ1-5; D gene ambiguous. There are 14 residues in the CDR3. Deletions cut 0 bases from V and 1 base from J, with 4 bases between. From germline, CDR1 is LGHDT and CDR2 YNNKEL (reference sequence).

This clone was counted once. The chain uses TRBV5-5 and TRBJ2-5, with TRBD1 matching over 8 bases. Trimming cost V 0 bases and J 5 bases; bases outside gene matches: 9. Germline V gene sequence: CDR1 SGHKS, CDR2 YYEKEE (reference sequence). The length of the CDR3 is 16 residues. The CDR3 region is CASSLGQGAIRETQYF. CDR3 bases: TGTGCCAGCAGCTTGGGGCAGGGGGCGATTCGGGAGACCCAGTACTTC.